One and the same sample provided the 13 T cell receptor beta chains below, sequenced in a study of T cell responses to AZD1222 COVID-19 vaccine. Only in-frame clones appear in the TCRdb table, and some are missing; sequencing was by immunoSEQ multiplex PCR. Of fewer than 110,000 clones listed, 91% are singletons. The specimen was peripheral blood, collected on day 0 of AZD1222 vaccination. Source of these receptors: an adult in good health.

This rearrangement joins TRBV5-1 to TRBJ2-1, with D unresolved. Trimming removed 0 bases at V and 4 bases at J, with 8 bases between. The CDR3 covers 14 residues. Per the germline V gene, CDR1 is SGHRS and CDR2 is YFSETQ. CDR3 in DNA: TGCGCCAGCAGCTTGGCCGGTCCGTACAATGAGCAGTTCTTC. This sequence encodes CASSLAGPYNEQFF.

The J gene is TRBJ2-1, the V gene TRBV9, with 9 bases lining up with TRBD2. The CDR3 loop spans 15 amino acids. CDR1 is SGDLS, CDR2 YYNGEE, per germline. The V and J ends lost 7 bases and 0 bases, in that order; junction bases with no gene match: 5. This CDR3 reads CASSLAGYSYNEQFF. The CDR3 DNA sequence: TGTGCCAGCTCACTAGCGGGCTACTCCTACAATGAGCAGTTCTTC.

The rearrangement uses TRBV13 and TRBJ2-7, with D maybe TRBD2 (7 bases). V gave up 7 bases and J gave up 0 bases, with 19 bases separating them. CDR1 and CDR2 from the germline V gene are PRHDT and FYEKMQ (reference sequence). The CDR3 runs 16 residues. The CDR3 sequence is CASTVNRGATSYEQYF. In DNA, the CDR3 is TGTGCCAGCACCGTCAACCGGGGGGCGACCTCCTACGAGCAGTACTTC.

The chain recombines TRBV27 with TRBJ2-1, with a possible D match to TRBD2 (5 bases). V shed 1 base and J shed 10 bases, with 14 bases lying between them. This CDR3 contains 14 residues. CDR1 is MNHEY, CDR2 SMNVEV, per germline (reference sequence). The CDR3 spells CASSLYVEGGEQFF. DNA for the CDR3: TGTGCCAGCAGTTTATACGTTGAAGGAGGAGAGCAGTTCTTC.

V is TRBV5-6 and J is TRBJ1-1; TRBD1 is a possible D gene (5 bases). CDR3 length: 12 amino acids. V was cut by 0 bases and J by 6 bases, with 6 bases left in between. The germline CDR1 and CDR2 sequences are SGHDT and YYEEEE. Written as DNA, the CDR3 is TGTGCCAGCAGCTTGGCAGGGTCTGAAGCTTTCTTT. Its protein product is CASSLAGSEAFF.

The gene calls are TRBV6-5 and TRBJ1-1; 8 bases align to TRBD1. The germline CDR1 and CDR2 sequences are MNHEY and SVGAGI. The CDR3 is 15 residues long. Trimming took 8 bases from V and 2 from J; bases not matched to a gene: 10. The CDR3 bases are TGTGCCAGCCATGGGACAGGTTTCTCCAACACTGAAGCTTTCTTT. Its translation: CASHGTGFSNTEAFF.

This sequence joins TRBV5-4 and TRBJ2-1; D might be TRBD1 or TRBD2, each matching 6 bases. CDR1 and CDR2 from the germline V gene are SGHNT and YYREEE (reference sequence). Trimming took 2 bases from V and 9 from J, leaving 12 bases between them. The CDR3 loop spans 13 amino acids. The CDR3 reads CASSLVGGFEQFF. The CDR3 DNA is TGTGCCAGCAGCTTAGTAGGGGGGTTTGAGCAGTTCTTC.

The chain links TRBV7-2 to TRBJ1-6, with 8 bases lining up with TRBD1. The V gene's germline CDR1 is SGHTA and CDR2 FQGNSA. V shed 8 bases, J shed 14 bases, and the junction held 8 bases outside the gene matches. The CDR3 length is 12 residues. The CDR3 nucleotides read TGTGCCAGCTCAGGGGGCGGACCAACCCTCCACTTT. Its protein product is CASSGGGPTLHF.

This chain joins TRBV6-5 and TRBJ2-7; D may be TRBD1 (5 bases). There are 13 residues in the CDR3. Germline assignment: CDR1 MNHEY and CDR2 SVGAGI. The V end was cut by 5 bases, the J end by 6 bases, with 14 bases between. The CDR3 is CASSTLVQGEQYF. The DNA of the CDR3 is TGTGCCAGCAGTACCCTGGTCCAGGGCGAGCAGTACTTC.

This sequence joins TRBV7-3 and TRBJ2-1; 10 bases are a match to TRBD2. Germline-derived CDR1 and CDR2 are SGHTA and FQGTGA. This CDR3 has 16 residues. V gave up 2 bases and J gave up 7 bases; unmatched junction bases: 8. CDR3 nucleotides: TGTGCCAGCAGCTTATCTAGTCTAGCGGGAGTTAATGAGCAGTTCTTC. Encoded protein: CASSLSSLAGVNEQFF.

J is TRBJ2-1 and V is TRBV11-2; 12 positions agree with TRBD2. The trim removed 0 bases at V and 15 bases at J, leaving 6 bases unmatched. The CDR3 spans 14 residues. Germline V gene sequence: CDR1 SGHAT, CDR2 FQNNGV. The chain's CDR3 is CASSLELAGGPGFF. CDR3 DNA: TGTGCCAGCAGCTTAGAACTAGCGGGAGGTCCTGGGTTCTTC.

This sequence joins TRBV28 and TRBJ1-6; tentatively, D is TRBD1 (6 bases). This CDR3 is 15 amino acids long. Germline V gene data show CDR1 as MDHEN and CDR2 as SYDVKM. V lost 2 bases and J lost 7, with 12 bases in between. The CDR3 loop is CASSLGGAGNSPLHF. The CDR3 DNA reads as TGTGCCAGCAGTTTAGGGGGGGCGGGAAATTCACCCCTCCACTTT.

The chain recombines TRBV19 with TRBJ1-5; D is unclear. Trimming stripped 6 bases from V and 0 bases from J, with 12 bases between. This CDR3 comprises 15 residues. Germline values: CDR1 LNHDA, CDR2 SQIVND (reference sequence). The CDR3 here is CASRNQRNSNQPQHF. CDR3 coding DNA: TGTGCCAGTAGAAACCAACGCAATAGCAATCAGCCCCAGCATTTT.